The entry below describes one T cell receptor beta chain. The germline gives CDR1 SGDLS, CDR2 YYNGEE. The CDR3 extends over 14 amino acids. The record originates from a study of blood T cell repertoires in COVID-19. On the study more broadly: COVID-19 samples collected from the United States, Italy and Spain covered acute and convalescent phases. PBMCs, B-cell-depleted T cells, or T cells were the source of the cDNA or gDNA that made up the material.

Per the authors' pipeline: Amplification with reference gene primers provided the estimates of nucleated cell counts. The method was immunoSEQ multiplex PCR; TCRdb's version includes in-frame clones alone and lacks a portion of them. For V, J and clone size, that table is used; D and trimming come from the DNA. Of roughly 200,000 clones listed, approximately 85% are singletons. The TCR originated in a human donor with active or convalescent COVID-19. The donor label of this sample is uncertain. Sequenced input: peripheral blood. The chain combines TRBV9 with TRBJ2-2, with a weak D call TRBD2 (7 bases). The CDR3 nucleotides are TGTGCTTCAACCGGGGGGCTTTACACCGGGGAGCTGTTTTTT. It translates to CASTGGLYTGELFF.